The table lists the clone carrying this TCR beta chain with a count of one. The sample is drawn from a study of shared clonotypes between healthy human individuals. The authors ran the assay at deep level. Assay used: immunoSEQ multiplex PCR; TCRdb lists only in-frame clones, some missing. The sample lists about 480,000 clones; roughly 78% were seen once. The germline gives CDR1 ENHRY, CDR2 SYGVKD. J lost 2 bases, V lost 7 bases, and 8 bases had no gene match. The CDR3 extends over 14 amino acids. Sequencing used PBMCs. This TCR was recovered from a woman aged 40-49 years in good health. Some clones in this sample may be carry-over from other donors' samples. The chain joins TRBV10-3 to TRBJ2-7; 7 bases are shared with TRBD1. The CDR3 spells CAINPDRTTYEQYF. CDR3 DNA sequence: TGTGCCATCAACCCGGACAGGACCACCTACGAGCAGTACTTC.